What follows are 12 T cell receptor beta chains derived from one specimen sequenced in a study of shared clonotypes between healthy human individuals. Sequenced by immunoSEQ multiplex PCR; TCRdb stores in-frame clones only, minus some. The sample holds about 2 million clones, roughly 94% seen once. Input material: naive CD4+ T cells sorted from blood. The subset denotes: CD45RA+ positively selected. The receptors were sampled from a man younger than 35 in good health.

The chain uses TRBV5-6 and TRBJ1-3; the D gene is possibly TRBD1 (5 bases). Germline V gene lookup returns CDR1 SGHDT and CDR2 YYEEEE. V was pared by 1 base and J by 2 bases, with 7 bases between. This CDR3 comprises 14 residues. CDR3 bases: TGTGCCAGCAGCTTGCCAGGGCCTGGAAACACCATATATTTT. This translates into CASSLPGPGNTIYF.

The chain's CDR3 is CASSQGLAGGQETQYF. The CDR3 nucleotides are TGTGCCAGCAGCCAAGGACTAGCGGGAGGGCAAGAGACCCAGTACTTC. The chain combines TRBV7-2 with TRBJ2-5, with 15 bases aligning to TRBD2. The CDR3 contains 16 residues. The germline CDR1 and CDR2 sequences are SGHTA and FQGNSA. Trimming removed 5 bases from V and 2 bases from J; junction bases left unmatched: 3. Looking up the rest from reference TRBV7-2 and TRBJ2-5 gives the full variable domain: GAGVSQSPSNKVTEKGKDVELRCDPISGHTALYWYRQSLGQGLEFLIYFQGNSAPDKSGLPSDRFSAERTGGSVSTLTIQRTQQEDSAVYLCASSQGLAGGQETQYFGPGTRLLVL.

The V gene is TRBV18, the J gene TRBJ1-2, with D possibly matching TRBD1 (5 bases). CDR1 is KGHSH, CDR2 LQKENI, per germline. Deletions cut 1 base from V and 5 bases from J, with 17 bases between. The CDR3 has 16 amino acids. Written as DNA, the CDR3 is TGTGCCAGCTCACCACGGGAGCGGGACCGGAGTTATGGCTACACCTTC. As protein: CASSPRERDRSYGYTF. The whole variable domain, filled in from reference TRBV18 and TRBJ1-2, reads NAGVMQNPRHLVRRRGQEARLRCSPMKGHSHVYWYRQLPEEGLKFMVYLQKENIIDESGMPKERFSAEFPKEGPSILRIQQVVRGDSAAYFCASSPRERDRSYGYTFGSGTRLTVV.

This clone was seen once. CDR3 bases: TGTGCCAGCAGCTTAGGCAGGGGAAGTGAAAAACTGTTTTTT. This codes for CASSLGRGSEKLFF. The V gene is TRBV5-4, the J gene TRBJ1-4; D is perhaps TRBD1 (6 bases). The V gene lost 2 bases and the J gene lost 7 bases, with 12 bases spanning the gap. The CDR3 totals 14 residues. CDR1 and CDR2 (germline): SGHNT, YYREEE (reference sequence).

This chain links TRBV6-1 with TRBJ1-2; perhaps TRBD1 as D (5 bases). Germline V gives CDR1 MNHNS, CDR2 SASEGT. Trimming left V 5 bases short and J 8 bases short, with 12 bases between. CDR3 size: 12 residues. The CDR3 DNA reads TGTGCCAGCAGTATGGGGCCTTTAGGCTACACCTTC. This encodes CASSMGPLGYTF.

J is TRBJ2-3 and V is TRBV5-1, with a tentative D call TRBD2 (6 bases). The CDR3 spans 16 residues. Germline loops: CDR1 SGHRS, CDR2 YFSETQ. Trimming took off 4 bases at V and 2 bases at J, with 17 bases between the two ends. The CDR3 DNA follows: TGCGCCAGCAGCCATTCTCAGCTAGCGATCACAGATACGCAGTATTTT. It encodes CASSHSQLAITDTQYF. The complete variable domain, with remaining parts taken from reference TRBV5-1 and TRBJ2-3, reads KAGVTQTPRYLIKTRGQQVTLSCSPISGHRSVSWYQQTPGQGLQFLFEYFSETQRNKGNFPGRFSGRQFSNSRSEMNVSTLELGDSALYLCASSHSQLAITDTQYFGPGTRLTVL.

The chain has TRBV6-6 and TRBJ2-7; 13 bases align to TRBD2. The length of the CDR3 is 16 residues. V shed 6 bases and J 2 bases; nucleotides not matched to a gene: 7. Germline CDR1 and CDR2: MNHNY and SVGAGI (reference sequence). The CDR3 DNA follows: TGTGCCAGCAGCTACCTCGGACTAGCGGGAGCCTACGAGCAGTACTTC. Residues: CASSYLGLAGAYEQYF.

The V gene is TRBV19, the J gene TRBJ2-3, with TRBD1 matching over 9 bases. The ends lost 7 bases at V and 3 bases at J; junction bases unmatched: 5. Per the germline V gene, CDR1 is LNHDA and CDR2 is SQIVND (reference sequence). This CDR3 has 14 amino acids. The CDR3 nucleotides are TGTGCCAGTAAACCGGGACAGGGAACAGATACGCAGTATTTT. Its translation: CASKPGQGTDTQYF.

The chain employs TRBV2 and TRBJ1-3, with D unresolved. Per germline, CDR1 SNHLY and CDR2 FYNNEI. The CDR3 is 15 residues long. Trimming took 4 bases from V and 4 from J, leaving 14 bases between them. As DNA, the CDR3 is TGTGCCAGCAGTGTGGACGGAGGATCCGGAAACACCATATATTTT. Its protein is CASSVDGGSGNTIYF.

This chain joins TRBV6-5 and TRBJ1-5; D is possibly TRBD1 (6 bases). V lost 5 bases and J lost 13, with 18 bases in between. The germline gives CDR1 MNHEY, CDR2 SVGAGI. This CDR3 comprises 13 residues. This CDR3 is CASSEQGTGLQHF. CDR3 sequence (DNA): TGTGCCAGCAGTGAACAGGGCACAGGTCTTCAGCATTTT.

Note on this clone: Different DNA sequences within this sample yield the same CDR3. This rearrangement joins TRBV18 to TRBJ1-2; maybe TRBD1 (6 bases). The CDR3 has 13 residues. Looked up from germline, CDR1 is KGHSH and CDR2 is LQKENI. V was cut by 4 bases and J by 2 bases, with 8 bases left in between. CDR3 coding DNA: TGTGCCAGCTCACTCGGGACAAACTATGGCTACACCTTC. Its protein product is CASSLGTNYGYTF.

V gene TRBV7-2 combines with J gene TRBJ1-4; the match to TRBD1 covers 10 bases. Germline V gene sequence: CDR1 SGHTA, CDR2 FQGNSA. V trimming: 5 bases; J trimming: 5 bases; junction bases outside the gene matches: 8. This CDR3 comprises 16 residues. CDR3 nucleotides: TGTGCCAGCAGCAATTTTCTGGGACAGGGGAATGAAAAACTGTTTTTT. As protein: CASSNFLGQGNEKLFF. The variable domain in full, completed from reference TRBV7-2 and TRBJ1-4, reads GAGVSQSPSNKVTEKGKDVELRCDPISGHTALYWYRQSLGQGLEFLIYFQGNSAPDKSGLPSDRFSAERTGGSVSTLTIQRTQQEDSAVYLCASSNFLGQGNEKLFFGSGTQLSVL.